Listed below are T cell receptor beta chains from one sample, sequenced in a study of preoperative IRX-2 immunotherapy in early breast cancer. The assay was immunoSEQ multiplex PCR, and TCRdb's table has in-frame clones only and misses some. The table includes 11,000 or so clones, 80% detected once. Sequenced material: lymph node tissue, taken before IRX-2 immunotherapy. These receptor sequences come from a human donor with breast cancer. CDR3s include the opening cysteine and the closing phenylalanine or tryptophan. Fields, in order: clone size, D gene, V gene, J gene, CDR3 protein, CDR3 DNA. D genes are given only for firm matches. The size field is filled for only some rows; it gives once, few, many or a size class.

clone size: NA; D gene: TRBD1; V gene: TRBV25-1; J gene: TRBJ2-5; CDR3 protein: CASSELGDRKGKTQYF; CDR3 DNA: TGTGCCAGCAGTGAATTGGGGGACAGGAAAGGAAAGACCCAGTACTTC
clone size: NA; D gene: NA; V gene: TRBV15; J gene: TRBJ1-2; CDR3 protein: CATSRDPVGSTYGYTF; CDR3 DNA: TGTGCCACCAGCAGAGATCCCGTAGGGTCAACCTATGGCTACACCTTC
clone size: NA; D gene: TRBD1; V gene: TRBV7-1; J gene: TRBJ2-7; CDR3 protein: CASSLLQGAGYEQYF; CDR3 DNA: TGTGCCAGCAGCTTGCTACAGGGGGCAGGGTACGAGCAGTACTTC
clone size: medium-sized; D gene: NA; V gene: TRBV6-8; J gene: TRBJ2-2; CDR3 protein: CASSPLGGRDGELFF; CDR3 DNA: TGTGCCAGCAGTCCTCTCGGAGGGCGGGACGGGGAGCTGTTTTTT
clone size: NA; D gene: NA; V gene: TRBV7-1; J gene: TRBJ2-2; CDR3 protein: CASSPLGGNTGELFF; CDR3 DNA: TGTGCCAGCAGCCCCTTAGGGGGTAACACCGGGGAGCTGTTTTTT
clone size: NA; D gene: TRBD2; V gene: TRBV6-7; J gene: TRBJ2-1; CDR3 protein: CASSTFTSGSSYNEQFF; CDR3 DNA: TGTGCCAGCAGCACCTTCACTAGCGGGAGTTCCTACAATGAGCAGTTCTTC
clone size: NA; D gene: NA; V gene: TRBV28; J gene: TRBJ2-3; CDR3 protein: CASSFGTAPRSTDTQYF; CDR3 DNA: TGTGCCAGCAGTTTTGGGACTGCCCCTAGAAGCACAGATACGCAGTATTTT
clone size: NA; D gene: NA; V gene: TRBV6-8; J gene: TRBJ2-6; CDR3 protein: CAIRGGSGANVLTF; CDR3 DNA: TGTGCCATTCGAGGGGGCTCTGGGGCCAACGTCCTGACTTTC
clone size: NA; D gene: NA; V gene: TRBV23-1; J gene: TRBJ2-1; CDR3 protein: CASSHGGPSSYNEQFF; CDR3 DNA: TGCGCCAGCAGCCACGGGGGCCCTAGCTCCTACAATGAGCAGTTCTTC
clone size: NA; D gene: NA; V gene: TRBV28; J gene: TRBJ2-5; CDR3 protein: CASSPPRDMQETQYF; CDR3 DNA: TGTGCCAGCAGTCCCCCCCGGGACATGCAAGAGACCCAGTACTTC
clone size: NA; D gene: NA; V gene: TRBV6-8; J gene: TRBJ1-3; CDR3 protein: CASSRTGVGRSGNTIYF; CDR3 DNA: TGTGCCAGCAGTCGAACCGGGGTAGGCCGCTCTGGAAACACCATATATTTT
clone size: NA; D gene: TRBD1; V gene: TRBV29-1; J gene: TRBJ1-2; CDR3 protein: CSVGDRGNYGYTF; CDR3 DNA: TGCAGCGTGGGGGACAGGGGAAACTATGGCTACACCTTC
clone size: NA; D gene: NA; V gene: TRBV12-5; J gene: TRBJ1-2; CDR3 protein: CASNQRPVGGYTF; CDR3 DNA: TGTGCCAGCAATCAACGCCCTGTTGGTGGCTACACCTTC
clone size: NA; D gene: NA; V gene: TRBV11-3; J gene: TRBJ2-3; CDR3 protein: CASSAGGGARPGDTQYF; CDR3 DNA: TGTGCCAGCAGCGCCGGAGGGGGGGCGCGCCCCGGGGATACGCAGTATTTT
clone size: once; D gene: NA; V gene: TRBV12-5; J gene: TRBJ2-3; CDR3 protein: CASMKSDAPDTQYF; CDR3 DNA: TGTGCCAGCATGAAGAGTGATGCCCCAGATACGCAGTATTTT
clone size: NA; D gene: TRBD2; V gene: TRBV11-3; J gene: TRBJ2-1; CDR3 protein: CASSYGELAQNEQFF; CDR3 DNA: TGTGCCAGCAGCTACGGAGAACTAGCGCAGAATGAGCAGTTCTTC
clone size: NA; D gene: NA; V gene: TRBV11-3; J gene: TRBJ1-2; CDR3 protein: CASSLDRFGGGYTF; CDR3 DNA: TGTGCCAGCAGCTTGGATCGTTTCGGGGGCGGCTACACCTTC
clone size: NA; D gene: NA; V gene: TRBV28; J gene: TRBJ1-2; CDR3 protein: CASASSGGSYGYTF; CDR3 DNA: TGTGCCAGCGCCTCATCTGGGGGTAGCTATGGCTACACCTTC
clone size: once; D gene: TRBD1; V gene: TRBV28; J gene: TRBJ2-3; CDR3 protein: CATRDSSTDTQYF; CDR3 DNA: TGTGCCACCCGGGACAGCAGCACAGATACGCAGTATTTT
clone size: NA; D gene: NA; V gene: TRBV28; J gene: TRBJ2-2; CDR3 protein: CASSPQGRGNTGELFF; CDR3 DNA: TGTGCCAGCAGCCCCCAAGGGCGGGGAAACACCGGGGAGCTGTTTTTT
clone size: once; D gene: TRBD1; V gene: TRBV19; J gene: TRBJ2-1; CDR3 protein: CASGRQGEINEQFF; CDR3 DNA: TGTGCCAGCGGAAGACAGGGGGAGATCAATGAGCAGTTCTTC
clone size: NA; D gene: NA; V gene: TRBV6-4; J gene: TRBJ1-1; CDR3 protein: CASSEALLRLAFF; CDR3 DNA: TGTGCCAGCAGTGAAGCGCTTCTCCGTTTGGCTTTCTTT
clone size: NA; D gene: TRBD1; V gene: TRBV15; J gene: TRBJ1-5; CDR3 protein: CATSSSTGIGNQPQHF; CDR3 DNA: TGTGCCACCAGCTCATCGACAGGGATAGGCAATCAGCCCCAGCATTTT
clone size: NA; D gene: NA; V gene: TRBV10-2; J gene: TRBJ1-1; CDR3 protein: CASRAALTEAFF; CDR3 DNA: TGCGCCAGCAGAGCGGCCCTCACTGAAGCTTTCTTT
clone size: once; D gene: NA; V gene: TRBV11-3; J gene: TRBJ2-2; CDR3 protein: CASSLTRNTGELFF; CDR3 DNA: TGTGCCAGCAGCTTGACTAGGAACACCGGGGAGCTGTTTTTT
clone size: NA; D gene: NA; V gene: TRBV7-1; J gene: TRBJ1-1; CDR3 protein: CASRHVPDTEAFF; CDR3 DNA: TGTGCCAGCAGACACGTCCCCGACACTGAAGCTTTCTTT
clone size: NA; D gene: TRBD1; V gene: TRBV5-1; J gene: TRBJ2-2; CDR3 protein: CASSTGQGATGELFF; CDR3 DNA: TGCGCCAGCAGCACAGGACAGGGGGCCACCGGGGAGCTGTTTTTT
clone size: NA; D gene: TRBD1; V gene: TRBV19; J gene: TRBJ2-7; CDR3 protein: CATEGGNSYEQYF; CDR3 DNA: TGTGCCACCGAAGGGGGCAACTCCTACGAGCAGTACTTC
clone size: NA; D gene: NA; V gene: TRBV18; J gene: TRBJ2-2; CDR3 protein: CASSPTLGTGELFF; CDR3 DNA: TGTGCCAGCTCACCGACCCTAGGGACCGGGGAGCTGTTTTTT
clone size: NA; D gene: NA; V gene: TRBV19; J gene: TRBJ1-1; CDR3 protein: CASSISGITEAFF; CDR3 DNA: TGTGCCAGTAGTATCTCGGGGATCACTGAAGCTTTCTTT
clone size: NA; D gene: TRBD1; V gene: TRBV19; J gene: TRBJ1-4; CDR3 protein: CASSPRGANEKLFF; CDR3 DNA: TGTGCCAGTAGTCCCAGGGGGGCTAATGAAAAACTGTTTTTT
clone size: NA; D gene: TRBD1; V gene: TRBV6-8; J gene: TRBJ1-5; CDR3 protein: CAIRGQAGQPQHF; CDR3 DNA: TGTGCCATCAGGGGACAGGCGGGGCAGCCCCAGCATTTT
clone size: NA; D gene: NA; V gene: TRBV6-8; J gene: TRBJ2-3; CDR3 protein: CASTQIARTDTQYF; CDR3 DNA: TGTGCCAGCACCCAAATAGCCCGCACAGATACGCAGTATTTT
clone size: NA; D gene: TRBD1; V gene: TRBV12-5; J gene: TRBJ1-4; CDR3 protein: CASGLYPDRVEKLFF; CDR3 DNA: TGTGCTAGTGGTTTGTATCCCGACAGGGTCGAAAAACTGTTTTTT
clone size: NA; D gene: NA; V gene: TRBV6-8; J gene: TRBJ1-2; CDR3 protein: CASRAPTGGYTF; CDR3 DNA: TGTGCCAGCAGAGCGCCAACAGGAGGCTACACCTTC
clone size: NA; D gene: TRBD1; V gene: TRBV5-1; J gene: TRBJ2-1; CDR3 protein: CASSLTDRDNEQFF; CDR3 DNA: TGCGCCAGCAGCTTGACCGACAGGGACAATGAGCAGTTCTTC
clone size: NA; D gene: TRBD1; V gene: TRBV11-3; J gene: TRBJ1-1; CDR3 protein: CASSLTGGDTEAFF; CDR3 DNA: TGTGCCAGCAGTTTGACAGGGGGCGACACTGAAGCTTTCTTT
clone size: once; D gene: TRBD1; V gene: TRBV19; J gene: TRBJ2-7; CDR3 protein: CASSIDGTGKREQYF; CDR3 DNA: TGTGCCAGTAGTATAGATGGGACAGGGAAGCGCGAGCAGTACTTC
clone size: NA; D gene: NA; V gene: TRBV19; J gene: TRBJ2-7; CDR3 protein: CASSTGSSIHEQYF; CDR3 DNA: TGTGCCAGTAGTACGGGGTCGTCGATCCACGAGCAGTACTTC
clone size: NA; D gene: TRBD1; V gene: TRBV19; J gene: TRBJ1-1; CDR3 protein: CASSIWGQGARNTEAFF; CDR3 DNA: TGTGCCAGTAGTATTTGGGGACAGGGGGCAAGGAACACTGAAGCTTTCTTT
clone size: NA; D gene: TRBD1; V gene: TRBV6-8; J gene: TRBJ1-2; CDR3 protein: CASSVLRQGSNYGYTF; CDR3 DNA: TGTGCCAGCAGCGTTTTAAGACAGGGTAGCAACTATGGCTACACCTTC
clone size: NA; D gene: NA; V gene: TRBV11-3; J gene: TRBJ2-3; CDR3 protein: CASSLGVGGIVADTQYF; CDR3 DNA: TGTGCCAGCAGCTTAGGAGTAGGCGGGATTGTAGCAGATACGCAGTATTTT
clone size: NA; D gene: TRBD1; V gene: TRBV7-1; J gene: TRBJ1-2; CDR3 protein: CASSWTGGNGYTF; CDR3 DNA: TGTGCCAGCAGCTGGACAGGGGGAAATGGCTACACCTTC
clone size: NA; D gene: NA; V gene: TRBV28; J gene: TRBJ2-1; CDR3 protein: CASSLGRIYNEQFF; CDR3 DNA: TGTGCCAGCAGTTTAGGCCGGATTTACAATGAGCAGTTCTTC
clone size: NA; D gene: TRBD2; V gene: TRBV5-1; J gene: TRBJ2-1; CDR3 protein: CASSSTSGRTYEQFF; CDR3 DNA: TGCGCCAGCAGCAGCACTAGCGGGAGAACGTATGAGCAGTTCTTC
clone size: NA; D gene: TRBD2; V gene: TRBV11-3; J gene: TRBJ2-7; CDR3 protein: CASRPRLAGGGEQYF; CDR3 DNA: TGTGCCAGCAGACCAAGACTAGCGGGAGGAGGGGAGCAGTACTTC
clone size: NA; D gene: NA; V gene: TRBV6-8; J gene: TRBJ1-1; CDR3 protein: CASSYSRGQGTEAFF; CDR3 DNA: TGTGCCAGCAGTTACTCGAGGGGTCAGGGCACTGAAGCTTTCTTT
clone size: NA; D gene: TRBD1; V gene: TRBV7-6; J gene: TRBJ2-7; CDR3 protein: CASSQQRTGSYEQYF; CDR3 DNA: TGTGCCAGCAGCCAACAGCGGACAGGGTCCTACGAGCAGTACTTC
clone size: NA; D gene: NA; V gene: TRBV18; J gene: TRBJ1-3; CDR3 protein: CASSEVTFSGNTIYF; CDR3 DNA: TGTGCCAGCTCCGAGGTGACCTTCTCTGGAAACACCATATATTTT
clone size: NA; D gene: NA; V gene: TRBV28; J gene: TRBJ2-2; CDR3 protein: CASSSANTGELFF; CDR3 DNA: TGTGCCAGCAGTTCCGCGAACACCGGGGAGCTGTTTTTT
clone size: NA; D gene: NA; V gene: TRBV19; J gene: TRBJ1-5; CDR3 protein: CASSTIDRQPQHF; CDR3 DNA: TGTGCCAGTAGTACCATCGACAGGCAGCCCCAGCATTTT
clone size: few; D gene: TRBD2; V gene: TRBV11-3; J gene: TRBJ2-1; CDR3 protein: CASSLGGTSGLNEQFF; CDR3 DNA: TGTGCCAGCAGCTTAGGTGGGACTAGCGGTCTCAATGAGCAGTTCTTC
clone size: NA; D gene: NA; V gene: TRBV29-1; J gene: TRBJ1-2; CDR3 protein: CSVEWQPYGYTF; CDR3 DNA: TGCAGCGTTGAATGGCAGCCCTATGGCTACACCTTC
clone size: NA; D gene: NA; V gene: TRBV6-8; J gene: TRBJ2-5; CDR3 protein: CAIRPPGTDGTQYF; CDR3 DNA: TGTGCCATCAGGCCCCCGGGGACGGACGGGACCCAGTACTTC
clone size: once; D gene: TRBD2; V gene: TRBV28; J gene: TRBJ2-7; CDR3 protein: CATTLAGGPSYEQYF; CDR3 DNA: TGTGCCACTACCCTAGCGGGAGGGCCCTCCTACGAGCAGTACTTC
clone size: NA; D gene: NA; V gene: TRBV11-3; J gene: TRBJ2-7; CDR3 protein: CASNLRDSNSYEQYF; CDR3 DNA: TGTGCCAGCAACCTCCGGGACTCAAACTCCTACGAGCAGTACTTC
clone size: NA; D gene: TRBD1; V gene: TRBV6-8; J gene: TRBJ1-3; CDR3 protein: CASSVMTGSNGNTIYF; CDR3 DNA: TGTGCCAGCAGTGTTATGACAGGGTCTAATGGAAACACCATATATTTT